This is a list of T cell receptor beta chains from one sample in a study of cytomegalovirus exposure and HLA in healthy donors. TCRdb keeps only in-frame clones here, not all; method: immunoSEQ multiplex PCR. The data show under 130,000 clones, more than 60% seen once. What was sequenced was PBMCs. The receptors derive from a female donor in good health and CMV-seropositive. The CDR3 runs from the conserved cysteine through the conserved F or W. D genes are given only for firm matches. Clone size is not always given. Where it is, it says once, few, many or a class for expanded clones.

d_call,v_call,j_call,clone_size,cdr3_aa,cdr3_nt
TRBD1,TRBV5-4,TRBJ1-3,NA,CASSWDREDTIYF,TGTGCCAGCAGCTGGGACAGGGAGGACACCATATATTTT
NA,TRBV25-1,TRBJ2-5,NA,CASSEWGEETQYF,TGTGCCAGCAGTGAATGGGGGGAAGAGACCCAGTACTTC
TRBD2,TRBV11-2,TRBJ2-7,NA,CASSLSYVAGYEQYF,TGTGCCAGCAGCTTATCGTACGTAGCGGGATACGAGCAGTACTTC
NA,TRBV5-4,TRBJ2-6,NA,CASSPAAGALGANVLTF,TGTGCCAGCAGCCCCGCCGCGGGGGCGCTTGGGGCCAACGTCCTGACTTTC
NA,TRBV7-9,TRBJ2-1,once,CASSGSGQLFF,TGTGCCAGCAGCGGTAGCGGCCAGCTGTTCTTC
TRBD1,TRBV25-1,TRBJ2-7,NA,CATSGTGLYEQYF,TGTGCCACCTCCGGGACAGGGCTCTACGAGCAGTACTTC
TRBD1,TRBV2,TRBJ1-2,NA,CASPPGQGRGSYGYTF,TGTGCCAGCCCCCCCGGACAGGGGCGCGGATCCTATGGCTACACCTTC
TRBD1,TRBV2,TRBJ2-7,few,CASSGQGAYEQYF,TGTGCCAGCAGTGGGCAGGGGGCCTACGAGCAGTACTTC
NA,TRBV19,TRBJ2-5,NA,CASGDNQETQYF,TGTGCCAGCGGGGACAATCAAGAGACCCAGTACTTC
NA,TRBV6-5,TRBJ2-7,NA,CASSYGPLIKEQYF,TGTGCCAGCAGTTATGGCCCTCTGATTAAAGAGCAGTACTTC
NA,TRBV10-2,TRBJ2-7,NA,CASSEMGGSYEQYF,TGCGCCAGCAGTGAGATGGGGGGCTCCTACGAGCAGTACTTC
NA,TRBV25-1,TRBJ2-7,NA,CASSEQTGFQYF,TGTGCCAGCAGTGAACAAACAGGGTTTCAGTACTTC
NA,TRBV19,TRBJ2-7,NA,CASSIDRGISYEQYF,TGTGCCAGTAGTATAGACCGGGGAATCTCCTACGAGCAGTACTTC
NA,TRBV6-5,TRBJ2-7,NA,CASSLLGGEQYF,TGTGCCAGCAGTTTGCTAGGAGGCGAGCAGTACTTC
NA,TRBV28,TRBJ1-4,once,CASSFDTVRGEKLFF,TGTGCCAGCAGTTTTGACACCGTTAGGGGCGAAAAACTGTTTTTT
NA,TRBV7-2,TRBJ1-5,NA,CASSPVGGNQPQHF,TGTGCCAGCAGCCCCGTCGGGGGCAATCAGCCCCAGCATTTT
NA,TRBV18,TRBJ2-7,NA,CASSPLAGNEQYF,TGTGCCAGCTCACCATTGGCGGGGAACGAGCAGTACTTC
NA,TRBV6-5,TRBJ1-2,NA,CASQSQVDGYTF,TGTGCCAGCCAGTCGCAAGTTGATGGCTACACCTTC
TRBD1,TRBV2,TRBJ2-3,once,CASRKRQGSTDTQYF,TGTGCCAGCAGGAAAAGACAGGGAAGCACAGATACGCAGTATTTT
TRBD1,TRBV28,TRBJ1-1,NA,CASSSTGAYTEAFF,TGTGCCAGCAGTTCAACAGGGGCTTACACTGAAGCTTTCTTT
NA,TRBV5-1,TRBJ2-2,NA,CASSLIVNTGELFF,TGCGCCAGCAGCTTGATAGTTAACACCGGGGAGCTGTTTTTT
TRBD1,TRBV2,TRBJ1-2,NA,CASRLTDRAIYGYTF,TGTGCCAGCAGGCTGACGGACAGGGCGATCTATGGCTACACCTTC
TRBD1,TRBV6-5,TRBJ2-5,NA,CASWNPGTAQEAQYF,TGTGCCAGCTGGAACCCCGGGACAGCTCAAGAGGCCCAGTACTTC
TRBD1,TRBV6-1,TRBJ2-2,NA,CASSEGTGATGELFF,TGTGCCAGCAGTGAAGGCACAGGGGCGACCGGGGAGCTGTTTTTT
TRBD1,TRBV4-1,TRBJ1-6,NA,CASSSDRATLTYNSPLHF,TGCGCCAGCAGCTCGGACAGGGCAACTTTAACTTATAATTCACCCCTCCACTTT
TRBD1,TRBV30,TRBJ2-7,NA,CAWSVQGHEQYF,TGTGCCTGGAGTGTACAGGGGCACGAGCAGTACTTC
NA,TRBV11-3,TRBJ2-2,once,CASSSGGGANTGELFF,TGTGCCAGCAGCTCGGGAGGGGGCGCGAACACCGGGGAGCTGTTTTTT
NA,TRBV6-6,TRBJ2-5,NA,CATAGAETQYF,TGTGCCACGGCGGGGGCCGAGACCCAGTACTTC
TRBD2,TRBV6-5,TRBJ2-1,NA,CASSYSSLAGVNEQFF,TGTGCCAGCAGTTACTCGAGTCTAGCGGGAGTCAATGAGCAGTTCTTC
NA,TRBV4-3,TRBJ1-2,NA,CASSQVFQVTGGGYTF,TGCGCCAGCAGCCAAGTTTTCCAAGTGACAGGCGGTGGCTACACCTTC
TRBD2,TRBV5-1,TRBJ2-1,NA,CASSMTSGSSYNEQFF,TGCGCCAGCAGCATGACTAGCGGGAGCTCCTACAATGAGCAGTTCTTC
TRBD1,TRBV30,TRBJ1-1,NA,CAWSVELGRGLGTEAFF,TGTGCCTGGAGTGTGGAGTTAGGCAGGGGGCTAGGAACTGAAGCTTTCTTT
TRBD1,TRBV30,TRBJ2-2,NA,CAYRRGRAGELFF,TGTGCCTACCGCAGGGGGCGAGCCGGGGAGCTGTTTTTT
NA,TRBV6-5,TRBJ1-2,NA,CASSQRKRDGYTF,TGTGCCAGCAGCCAGCGAAAAAGAGACGGCTACACCTTC
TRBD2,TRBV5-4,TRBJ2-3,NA,CASSQGLAGATSTDTQYF,TGTGCCAGCAGCCAGGGACTAGCGGGGGCTACTAGCACAGATACGCAGTATTTT
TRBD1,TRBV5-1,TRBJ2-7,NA,CASSPPPGQGRRVGQYF,TGCGCCAGCAGCCCCCCTCCGGGACAGGGGCGAAGGGTCGGGCAGTACTTC
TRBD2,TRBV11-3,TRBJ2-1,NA,CASSSFSGTSGNEQFF,TGTGCCAGCAGCTCGTTTTCGGGGACTAGCGGCAATGAGCAGTTCTTC
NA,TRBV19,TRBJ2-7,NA,CASSSTGPYEQYF,TGTGCCAGTAGTTCGACAGGACCCTACGAGCAGTACTTC
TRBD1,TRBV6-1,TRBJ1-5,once,CATRRGLQPQHF,TGTGCCACACGCAGGGGGCTTCAGCCCCAGCATTTT
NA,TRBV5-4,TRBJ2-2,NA,CASSTQRGGAVRGTGELFF,TGTGCCAGCAGCACACAGAGGGGGGGGGCCGTCCGCGGCACCGGGGAGCTGTTTTTT
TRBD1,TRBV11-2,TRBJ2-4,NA,CASSLVTGVNIQYF,TGTGCCAGCAGCTTAGTTACAGGGGTAAACATTCAGTACTTC
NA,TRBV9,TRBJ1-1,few,CASSVAPLTVAFF,TGTGCCAGCAGCGTAGCCCCTTTGACAGTGGCTTTCTTT
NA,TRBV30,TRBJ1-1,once,CAWSGTNTGLNTEAFF,TGTGCCTGGAGCGGAACGAATACAGGGCTGAACACTGAAGCTTTCTTT
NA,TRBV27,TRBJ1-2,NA,CASSFSGFNYGYTF,TGTGCCAGCAGTTTTTCGGGGTTCAACTATGGCTACACCTTC